Only a few counts were recorded for the clone carrying this T cell receptor (beta chain). Preparing the TCRbeta library involved the use of unique molecular identifiers. One entry per CDR3 protein results from TCRdb running MiXCR on the PCR reads. This table holds approximately 510,000 distinct CDR3 sequences, about 16% found once. These data are taken from a study of T-cell reconstitution after alpha-beta-depleted transplantation in children. Germline CDR1 and CDR2: DFQATT and SNEGSKA (reference sequence). This CDR3 has 15 residues. V shed 0 bases and J shed 3 bases, with 13 bases lying between them.

The input for sequencing was PBMCs from the stem cell graft donor, taken from the stem cell graft. This receptor was identified in a human donor who donated a stem cell graft to a child with acute lymphoblastic leukemia. The chain employs TRBV20-1 and TRBJ2-3; perhaps TRBD2 as D (5 bases). This CDR3 is CSAREGGPQTDTQYF. DNA of the CDR3: TGCAGTGCTAGAGAGGGCGGGCCCCAGACAGATACGCAGTATTTT.